This record looks at one T cell receptor beta chain sequence and its context. From the 5' RACE reads, TCRdb called clonotypes with MiXCR, one entry per CDR3 protein. The top ten hold around 1.5% of the sample, which has about 900,000 distinct CDR3 sequences, 12% seen once. This sample was included in a study of identical twins. The sample was also reused in another study, on yellow fever vaccine responses in identical twins.

This TCR derives from a woman between 18 and 30 years old in good health. What was sequenced was PBMCs.

The CDR3: CSASSGPVGDEQFF. DNA of the CDR3: TGCAGTGCTAGCTCAGGACCAGTGGGGGATGAGCAGTTCTTC. The V call is TRBV20-1, the J call TRBJ2-1; D possibly uses TRBD1 or TRBD2 (5 bases each). The CDR3 loop spans 14 amino acids. V shed 3 bases and J shed 8 bases, with 17 bases lying between them. Germline V lookup: CDR1 DFQATT, CDR2 SNEGSKA (reference sequence).